Presented here are 10 T cell receptor beta chains from one specimen sequenced in a study of T cells in Graves' hyperthyroidism and ophthalmopathy. RNA transcripts gave rise to amplified TCR beta CDR3 regions. When the TCR CDR3 underwent first-round RT-PCR, the HTBI primer set was used. MiXCR was run by TCRdb on the multiplex PCR reads, yielding one entry per CDR3 protein. The sample carries roughly 400,000 distinct CDR3 sequences, 20% to 25% recorded once. Sequencing input: blood. The source is a man aged 50 to 59 with Graves' hyperthyroidism.

V gene TRBV6-1 combines with J gene TRBJ2-2; the D gene is possibly TRBD1 (6 bases). The CDR3 covers 15 residues. Looked up from germline, CDR1 is MNHNS and CDR2 is SASEGT. Trimming took 3 bases from V and 2 from J, leaving 10 bases between them. The DNA of the CDR3 is TGTGCCAGCAGTGAGGGACACACCAACACCGGGGAGCTGTTTTTT. It codes for CASSEGHTNTGELFF.

This clonotype was counted at least ten times. The chain uses TRBV29-1 and TRBJ2-7, with TRBD1 matching over 7 bases. Germline CDR1 is SQVTM and CDR2 is ANQGSEA. Trimming at V came to 4 bases and at J to 2 bases, leaving 2 bases not matched to a gene. There are 12 residues in the CDR3. As DNA, the CDR3 is TGCAGCGTTGGGGGACAGACCTACGAGCAGTACTTC. Protein product: CSVGGQTYEQYF.

This chain links TRBV7-3 with TRBJ2-7, with 13 bases identical to TRBD2. V was clipped by 4 bases and J by 7 bases; unmatched bases: 7. This CDR3 has 15 residues. Germline V gives CDR1 SGHTA, CDR2 FQGTGA. The CDR3 reads CASSSRTSGSWEQYF. In DNA, the CDR3 is TGTGCCAGCAGCTCCCGGACTAGCGGGAGCTGGGAGCAGTACTTC.

The chain uses TRBV13 and TRBJ2-7, with 10 bases matching TRBD1. Germline CDR1 PRHDT, CDR2 FYEKMQ (reference sequence). This CDR3 region has 14 residues. Trimming took 4 bases from V and 2 from J; bases not matched to a gene: 2. For the CDR3, the DNA is TGTGCCAGCAGCTCGGACAGGGGGACCTACGAGCAGTACTTC. This gives the protein CASSSDRGTYEQYF.

This clonotype has ten or more counts. The CDR3 nucleotides read TGTGCCAGCAGTCCCCCAGGGTACGGCTACACCTTC. This encodes CASSPPGYGYTF. The chain links TRBV12-3 or TRBV12-4 to TRBJ1-2; a possible D gene is TRBD1 (5 bases). The CDR3 is 12 residues long. V was cut by 5 bases and J by 8 bases, with 12 bases left in between.

This chain joins TRBV6-1 and TRBJ1-4, with TRBD1 matching over 7 bases. Germline trimming cut 8 bases from V and 7 bases from J; bases unmatched to any gene: 7. The CDR3 has 13 residues. Germline V gene data show CDR1 as MNHNS and CDR2 as SASEGT. The CDR3 DNA is TGTGCCAGCTACGACGACAGGGCTGAAAAACTGTTTTTT. Residues: CASYDDRAEKLFF.

The chain recombines TRBV12-3 or TRBV12-4 with TRBJ2-4; tentative D call: TRBD2 (6 bases). The CDR3 has 14 residues. V lost 6 bases and J lost 2, with 11 bases in between. Written as DNA, the CDR3 is TGTGCCAGCAGGGCTAGCGTTTCCAAAAACATTCAGTACTTC. Translating it yields CASRASVSKNIQYF.

This chain uses TRBV5-1 with TRBJ2-1; 15 bases map to TRBD2. The CDR3 is 19 amino acids. CDR1 and CDR2 (germline): SGHRS, YFSETQ. With 3 bases clipped from V and 4 bases from J, the junction kept 11 bases outside the gene matches. CDR3 nucleotides: TGCGCCAGCAGCTCGGGACTAGCGGGAGGCGGGGTCACATACAATGAGCAGTTCTTC. Translation: CASSSGLAGGGVTYNEQFF.

The rearrangement uses TRBV6-1 and TRBJ2-7, with TRBD1 matching 8 bases. This CDR3 has 14 residues. The germline V gene has CDR1 MNHNS and CDR2 SASEGT. The J segment lost 2 bases and the V segment lost 4 bases, leaving 4 bases of the junction unmatched. CDR3 sequence reads: CASSGTGMTYEQYF. The CDR3, as DNA: TGTGCCAGCAGTGGGACAGGGATGACCTACGAGCAGTACTTC.

V usage is TRBV12-3 or TRBV12-4 and J usage is TRBJ2-1; the match to TRBD2 covers 16 bases. After removal of 6 bases from V and 9 bases from J, the junction contained 14 bases not matched to a gene. The CDR3 consists of 18 residues. CDR3 amino acids: CASRSGTSGRAHNVEQFF. The CDR3 coding sequence is TGTGCCAGCAGGTCAGGGACTAGCGGGAGGGCCCACAATGTTGAGCAGTTCTTC.